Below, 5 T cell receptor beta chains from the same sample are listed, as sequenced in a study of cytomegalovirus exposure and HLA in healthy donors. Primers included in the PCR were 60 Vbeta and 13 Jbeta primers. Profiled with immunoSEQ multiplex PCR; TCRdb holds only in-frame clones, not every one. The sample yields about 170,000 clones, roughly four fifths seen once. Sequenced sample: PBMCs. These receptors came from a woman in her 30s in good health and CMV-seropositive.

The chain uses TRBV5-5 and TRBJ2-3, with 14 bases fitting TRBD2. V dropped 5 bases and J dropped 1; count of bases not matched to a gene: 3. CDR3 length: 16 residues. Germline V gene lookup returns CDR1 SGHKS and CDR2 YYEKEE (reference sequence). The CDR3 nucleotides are TGTGCCAGCAGGGGACTAGCGGGAGTCGGCACAGATACGCAGTATTTT. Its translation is CASRGLAGVGTDTQYF.

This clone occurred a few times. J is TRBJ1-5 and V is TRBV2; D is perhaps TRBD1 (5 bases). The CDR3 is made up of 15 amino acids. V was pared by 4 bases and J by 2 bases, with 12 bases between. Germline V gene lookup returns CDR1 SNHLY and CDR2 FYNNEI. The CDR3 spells CASSVGAGRNQPQHF. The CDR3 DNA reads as TGTGCCAGCAGTGTTGGGGCAGGGCGCAATCAGCCCCAGCATTTT.

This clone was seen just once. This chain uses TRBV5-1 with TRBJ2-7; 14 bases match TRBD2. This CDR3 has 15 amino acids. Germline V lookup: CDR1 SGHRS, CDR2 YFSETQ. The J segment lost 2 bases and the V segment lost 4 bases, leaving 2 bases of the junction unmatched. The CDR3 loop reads CASSPGLAGAYEQYF. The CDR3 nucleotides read TGCGCCAGCAGCCCGGGACTAGCGGGGGCCTACGAGCAGTACTTC.

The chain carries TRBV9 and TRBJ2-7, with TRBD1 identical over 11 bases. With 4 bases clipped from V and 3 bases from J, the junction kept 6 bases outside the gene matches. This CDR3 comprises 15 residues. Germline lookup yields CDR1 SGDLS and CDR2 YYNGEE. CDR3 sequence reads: CASSPRDRGNYEQYF. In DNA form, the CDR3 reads TGTGCCAGCAGCCCGAGGGACAGGGGGAACTACGAGCAGTACTTC.

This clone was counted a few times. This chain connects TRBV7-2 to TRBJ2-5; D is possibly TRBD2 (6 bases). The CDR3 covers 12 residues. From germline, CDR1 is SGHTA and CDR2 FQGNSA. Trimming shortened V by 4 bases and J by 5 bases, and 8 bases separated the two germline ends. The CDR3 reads CASSSRGETQYF. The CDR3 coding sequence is TGTGCCAGCAGCTCTCGGGGGGAGACCCAGTACTTC.